A selection of T cell receptor beta chains follows, all from one sample in a study. MiXCR, run by TCRdb on the 5' RACE reads, gives a single entry per CDR3 protein. The sample consists of some 62,000 distinct CDR3 sequences, 22% of them appearing once. The specimen was memory CD4+ T cells sorted from a lymph node. These receptor sequences come from a female donor with breast cancer. The CDR3 runs from the conserved cysteine through the conserved F or W. A D gene is named only where the DNA matches it firmly. For some rows the clone size is stated as once, few or many, or as a class when expanded; others skip it.

size: few; J: TRBJ1-2; V: TRBV7-2; D: -; CDR3: CASSLAHQGGGYTF; DNA: TGTGCCAGCAGCTTAGCTCACCAGGGTGGCGGCTACACCTTC
size: -; J: TRBJ2-2; V: TRBV18; D: -; CDR3: CASSTDGGANTGELFF; DNA: TGTGCCAGCTCAACTGACGGGGGAGCGAACACCGGGGAGCTGTTTTTT
size: many; J: TRBJ2-1; V: TRBV6-5; D: -; CDR3: CASSYGRAGSNEQFF; DNA: TGTGCCAGCAGTTATGGTCGGGCGGGGTCGAATGAGCAGTTCTTC
size: -; J: TRBJ2-5; V: TRBV5-1; D: TRBD1; CDR3: CASSLVGTEETQYF; DNA: TGCGCCAGCAGCTTGGTGGGGACAGAAGAGACCCAGTACTTC
size: few; J: TRBJ2-6; V: TRBV7-9; D: -; CDR3: CASSFSQTGANVLTF; DNA: TGTGCCAGCAGCTTTTCACAGACAGGGGCCAACGTCCTGACTTTC
size: many; J: TRBJ1-2; V: TRBV6-1; D: TRBD1; CDR3: CASSGQAALYGYTF; DNA: TGTGCCAGCAGCGGACAGGCCGCCCTTTACGGCTACACCTTC
size: few; J: TRBJ2-7; V: TRBV10-3; D: TRBD2; CDR3: CAIAAGGTGGYEQYF; DNA: TGTGCCATCGCAGCGGGGGGGACGGGAGGCTACGAGCAGTACTTC
size: few; J: TRBJ1-1; V: TRBV7-3; D: -; CDR3: CASSLTTNTEAFF; DNA: TGTGCCAGCAGCTTAACTACGAACACTGAAGCTTTCTTT
size: -; J: TRBJ2-1; V: TRBV5-1; D: TRBD1; CDR3: CASSFQGDEQFF; DNA: TGCGCCAGCAGCTTTCAGGGGGATGAGCAGTTCTTC
size: few; J: TRBJ1-2; V: TRBV28; D: -; CDR3: CASSSIGTLYGYTF; DNA: TGTGCCAGCAGTTCAATCGGAACCTTATATGGCTACACCTTC
size: few; J: TRBJ2-7; V: TRBV9; D: TRBD2; CDR3: CASSLTSGTYEQYF; DNA: TGTGCCAGCAGCTTAACTAGCGGAACCTACGAGCAGTACTTC
size: few; J: TRBJ1-6; V: TRBV12-3/TRBV12-4; D: -; CDR3: CASSLSNSPLHF; DNA: TGTGCCAGCAGTTTGTCGAATTCACCCCTCCACTTT
size: -; J: TRBJ2-3; V: TRBV5-1; D: -; CDR3: CASSPLSRGETTDTQYF; DNA: TGCGCCAGCAGCCCTCTTTCCCGGGGCGAAACGACAGATACGCAGTATTTT
size: many; J: TRBJ2-1; V: TRBV6-5; D: TRBD2; CDR3: CASSEGLKYNEQFF; DNA: TGTGCCAGCAGTGAGGGACTAAAGTACAATGAGCAGTTCTTC
size: many; J: TRBJ1-3; V: TRBV6-5; D: -; CDR3: CASSGSRTSGNTIYF; DNA: TGTGCCAGCAGTGGGAGCCGGACCTCTGGAAACACCATATATTTT
size: many; J: TRBJ1-1; V: TRBV20-1; D: TRBD1; CDR3: CSAGEQGEGEAFF; DNA: TGCAGTGCCGGGGAACAGGGGGAAGGTGAAGCTTTCTTT
size: few; J: TRBJ1-2; V: TRBV5-1; D: -; CDR3: CASSLSGTNYGYTF; DNA: TGCGCCAGCAGCTTATCCGGGACCAACTATGGCTACACCTTC
size: few; J: TRBJ2-3; V: TRBV4-2; D: TRBD2; CDR3: CASSRSRTSGISSTDTQYF; DNA: TGTGCCAGCAGCCGAAGCCGGACTAGCGGGATCTCTAGCACAGATACGCAGTATTTT
size: -; J: TRBJ1-2; V: TRBV4-3; D: -; CDR3: CASSLSAGGATPYGYTF; DNA: TGCGCCAGCAGCCTTAGTGCGGGGGGCGCGACTCCCTATGGCTACACCTTC
size: -; J: TRBJ2-5; V: TRBV24-1; D: -; CDR3: CATSDRSRETQYF; DNA: TGTGCCACCAGCGATAGAAGCCGAGAGACCCAGTACTTC
size: many; J: TRBJ2-2; V: TRBV4-2; D: -; CDR3: CASSEGTGTRGGELFF; DNA: TGTGCCAGCAGCGAAGGTACAGGGACCCGAGGAGGGGAGCTGTTTTTT
size: -; J: TRBJ2-7; V: TRBV20-1; D: TRBD2; CDR3: CSARSLTSGSFSYEQYF; DNA: TGCAGTGCTAGATCCCTGACTAGCGGGAGTTTCAGCTACGAGCAGTACTTC
size: many; J: TRBJ1-5; V: TRBV4-1; D: TRBD1; CDR3: CASSQLTGGNQPQHF; DNA: TGCGCCAGCAGCCAACTAACAGGGGGTAATCAGCCCCAGCATTTT
size: -; J: TRBJ1-1; V: TRBV4-1; D: -; CDR3: CASSQGSRGRTEAFF; DNA: TGCGCCAGCAGCCAAGGATCGAGGGGTCGGACTGAAGCTTTCTTT
size: -; J: TRBJ1-6; V: TRBV6-5; D: -; CDR3: CASSSPRDNSPLHF; DNA: TGTGCCAGCAGTTCCCCCCGGGATAATTCACCCCTCCACTTT
size: -; J: TRBJ2-3; V: TRBV7-2; D: -; CDR3: CASSSQEARTDTQYF; DNA: TGTGCCAGCAGCTCGCAGGAGGCCCGCACAGATACGCAGTATTTT
size: many; J: TRBJ2-1; V: TRBV5-1; D: -; CDR3: CASSLGTGNGQFF; DNA: TGCGCCAGCAGCTTGGGAACAGGGAACGGGCAGTTCTTC
size: many; J: TRBJ1-5; V: TRBV3-1; D: -; CDR3: CASSQSVDQPQHF; DNA: TGTGCCAGCAGCCAGTCAGTTGATCAGCCCCAGCATTTT
size: few; J: TRBJ2-3; V: TRBV29-1; D: -; CDR3: CSVPTGADTQYF; DNA: TGCAGCGTCCCCACCGGTGCAGATACGCAGTATTTT
size: -; J: TRBJ1-1; V: TRBV19; D: -; CDR3: CAGHLDRVNTEAFF; DNA: TGTGCCGGTCACCTTGATCGGGTGAACACTGAAGCTTTCTTT
size: few; J: TRBJ2-5; V: TRBV4-2; D: -; CDR3: CASSQALRKDQETQYF; DNA: TGTGCCAGCAGCCAAGCCCTACGAAAAGACCAAGAGACCCAGTACTTC
size: few; J: TRBJ2-5; V: TRBV6-1; D: -; CDR3: CASRGRGLETQYF; DNA: TGTGCCAGCAGAGGTAGGGGGTTGGAGACCCAGTACTTC
size: few; J: TRBJ1-2; V: TRBV7-2; D: TRBD1; CDR3: CASSPWTGGDGYTF; DNA: TGTGCCAGCAGCCCGTGGACAGGAGGCGATGGCTACACCTTC
size: -; J: TRBJ2-3; V: TRBV24-1; D: -; CDR3: CATSPGSGDTQYF; DNA: TGTGCCACCAGTCCCGGGAGCGGGGATACGCAGTATTTT
size: -; J: TRBJ2-3; V: TRBV20-1; D: -; CDR3: CSARDTSGYTDTQYF; DNA: TGCAGTGCTAGAGATACGTCGGGATACACAGATACGCAGTATTTT
size: many; J: TRBJ2-7; V: TRBV6-2/TRBV6-3; D: -; CDR3: CASSRSSYEQYF; DNA: TGTGCCAGCAGTCGGAGCTCCTACGAGCAGTACTTC
size: many; J: TRBJ2-7; V: TRBV5-1; D: -; CDR3: CASSLIEGTYEQYF; DNA: TGCGCCAGCAGCTTGATTGAGGGGACCTACGAGCAGTACTTC
size: -; J: TRBJ2-1; V: TRBV13; D: TRBD2; CDR3: CASGSSGRAKVDNEQFF; DNA: TGTGCCAGCGGAAGTAGCGGGAGGGCCAAGGTGGACAATGAGCAGTTCTTC
size: few; J: TRBJ1-1; V: TRBV25-1; D: -; CDR3: CASLAGRAFF; DNA: TGTGCCAGCTTGGCAGGGCGGGCTTTCTTT
size: few; J: TRBJ1-2; V: TRBV4-1; D: -; CDR3: CASSSPEPFSYGYTF; DNA: TGCGCCAGCAGCTCTCCCGAGCCTTTTTCCTATGGCTACACCTTC
size: few; J: TRBJ2-5; V: TRBV9; D: -; CDR3: CASSVSGVLRETQYF; DNA: TGTGCCAGCAGCGTATCTGGGGTTTTGAGGGAGACCCAGTACTTC
size: -; J: TRBJ1-2; V: TRBV7-8; D: -; CDR3: CASSLRAGKGGYTF; DNA: TGTGCCAGCAGCTTACGGGCAGGGAAGGGAGGCTACACCTTC